This is a list of T cell receptor beta chains from one sample in a study of CD8 T cells in ankylosing spondylitis. TCRdb re-called the 5' RACE reads through MiXCR, storing one row per CDR3 protein. The data show around 770,000 distinct CDR3 sequences, approximately 12% seen once. Sequencing was performed on blood, either unsorted or a sorted T cell fraction (not recorded which). These receptors all stem from a male donor with ankylosing spondylitis. CDR3s include the opening cysteine and the closing phenylalanine or tryptophan. D genes are given only for firm matches. A clone size is listed for some rows: how often the clone was seen (once, few, many), or a class if it is expanded.

v_call	j_call	d_call	clone_size	cdr3_aa	cdr3_nt
TRBV5-1	TRBJ1-2	NA	few	CASIGGHRWGNYGYTF	TGCGCCAGCATCGGAGGACATCGATGGGGCAACTATGGCTACACCTTC
TRBV7-9	TRBJ1-6	NA	NA	CASGVYNSPLHF	TGTGCCAGCGGGGTTTATAATTCACCCCTCCACTTT
TRBV20-1	TRBJ2-1	TRBD2	NA	CSASRTSGRAEYNEQFF	TGCAGTGCTAGTCGGACTAGCGGGAGGGCCGAGTACAATGAGCAGTTCTTC
TRBV5-1	TRBJ2-1	TRBD2	many	CASSPRSGNNEQFF	TGCGCCAGCAGCCCCAGGAGCGGGAACAATGAGCAGTTCTTC
TRBV2	TRBJ2-7	NA	NA	CASSERGSSYEQYF	TGTGCCAGCAGTGAACGGGGTAGCTCCTACGAGCAGTACTTC
TRBV6-5	TRBJ1-1	NA	few	CASSYSIGGDTEAFF	TGTGCCAGCAGTTACTCGATTGGGGGGGACACTGAAGCTTTCTTT
TRBV20-1	TRBJ1-1	NA	many	CSASKQLMNTEAFF	TGCAGTGCTAGCAAACAGCTTATGAACACTGAAGCTTTCTTT
TRBV7-9	TRBJ1-6	NA	many	CASSVQNSPLHF	TGTGCCAGCAGCGTACAGAATTCACCCCTCCACTTT
TRBV12-3/TRBV12-4	TRBJ1-1	NA	NA	CASSFDLGETEAFF	TGTGCCAGCAGTTTCGATCTAGGGGAGACTGAAGCTTTCTTT
TRBV6-8	TRBJ2-7	TRBD1	NA	CASSFQRDRGKGEQYF	TGTGCCAGCAGTTTCCAGCGGGACAGGGGAAAAGGAGAGCAGTACTTC
TRBV20-1	TRBJ2-5	TRBD2	few	CSASVGLVETQYF	TGCAGTGCCTCCGTCGGACTAGTAGAGACCCAGTACTTC
TRBV10-3	TRBJ2-7	NA	NA	CAISRPAHSYEQYF	TGTGCCATCAGCAGACCAGCCCACTCCTACGAGCAGTACTTC
TRBV15	TRBJ2-7	NA	few	CATSRVGSGDYEQYF	TGTGCCACCAGCAGAGTAGGTTCAGGAGACTACGAGCAGTACTTC
TRBV4-2	TRBJ2-7	NA	few	CASSQDLSTAYEQYF	TGTGCCAGCAGCCAAGATCTGAGCACCGCCTACGAGCAGTACTTC
TRBV6-6	TRBJ1-2	NA	many	CASSYSGNGYTF	TGTGCCAGCAGTTACTCGGGAAATGGCTACACCTTC
TRBV15	TRBJ1-2	NA	NA	CATSSLGADRFYGYTF	TGTGCCACCAGCTCCCTTGGGGCGGACAGATTCTATGGCTACACCTTC
TRBV20-1	TRBJ2-2	TRBD2	few	CSATSGGARSGELFF	TGCAGTGCCACTAGCGGGGGGGCCCGCAGCGGGGAGCTGTTTTTT
TRBV20-1	TRBJ2-1	TRBD2	NA	CSAPLAGVNWEQFF	TGCAGTGCACCGCTAGCGGGGGTTAACTGGGAGCAGTTCTTC
TRBV12-3/TRBV12-4	TRBJ1-5	TRBD1	NA	CASSLTDRLAQPQHF	TGTGCCAGCAGTTTAACGGACAGGCTTGCGCAGCCCCAGCATTTT
TRBV7-2	TRBJ2-7	TRBD1	few	CASSLFTGGYEQYF	TGTGCCAGCAGCTTATTTACAGGGGGCTACGAGCAGTACTTC
TRBV5-5	TRBJ2-2	NA	many	CASSLGRLNTGELFF	TGTGCCAGCAGCTTGGGACGGCTGAACACCGGGGAGCTGTTTTTT
TRBV20-1	TRBJ1-5	NA	few	CSAWTTGKEPQHF	TGCAGTGCTTGGACTACAGGGAAAGAGCCCCAGCATTTT
TRBV2	TRBJ1-1	NA	NA	CASNHREGTEAFF	TGTGCCAGCAATCACAGGGAAGGCACTGAAGCTTTCTTT
TRBV7-2	TRBJ1-5	NA	few	CASSLGGHFRYQPQHF	TGTGCCAGCAGCTTAGGGGGCCATTTTCGGTATCAGCCCCAGCATTTT
TRBV9	TRBJ2-1	NA	NA	CASSVEPFGNEQFF	TGTGCCAGCAGCGTAGAACCATTCGGAAATGAGCAGTTCTTC
TRBV12-3/TRBV12-4	TRBJ2-7	NA	few	CASSLRWSGDNYEQYF	TGTGCCAGCAGTTTACGATGGTCGGGGGACAACTACGAGCAGTACTTC
TRBV5-1	TRBJ2-2	NA	many	CASSGANTGELFF	TGCGCCAGCAGCGGGGCGAACACCGGGGAGCTGTTTTTT
TRBV9	TRBJ2-1	TRBD2	NA	CASVSGDPAINEQFF	TGTGCCAGCGTTAGCGGGGACCCAGCTATCAATGAGCAGTTCTTC
TRBV6-2/TRBV6-3	TRBJ2-4	TRBD2	many	CASKMAGVAKNIQYF	TGTGCCAGCAAAATGGCGGGAGTAGCCAAAAACATTCAGTACTTC
TRBV28	TRBJ1-1	NA	NA	CASSYLFEAKAEAFF	TGTGCCAGCAGCTACCTTTTTGAAGCGAAGGCTGAAGCTTTCTTT
TRBV12-3/TRBV12-4	TRBJ2-1	TRBD2	few	CASSRLAGGPGNEQFF	TGTGCCAGCAGTCGACTAGCGGGAGGGCCAGGGAATGAGCAGTTCTTC
TRBV20-1	TRBJ2-3	TRBD2	NA	CCAVLAGASADTQYF	TGCTGTGCTGTCCTAGCGGGGGCTAGCGCAGATACGCAGTATTTT
TRBV12-3/TRBV12-4	TRBJ1-5	TRBD1	many	CASSRTGVWQPQHF	TGTGCCAGCAGTCGGACAGGGGTATGGCAGCCCCAGCATTTT
TRBV6-1	TRBJ1-1	TRBD1	few	CASTPGTGSLKAEAFF	TGTGCCAGCACCCCCGGGACAGGATCACTGAAAGCTGAAGCTTTCTTT
TRBV9	TRBJ2-1	NA	NA	CASSPSDYNEQFF	TGTGCCAGCAGCCCTAGCGACTACAATGAGCAGTTCTTC
TRBV10-3	TRBJ2-5	TRBD1	few	CAISGSFTGGQETQYF	TGTGCCATCAGCGGGAGTTTTACAGGGGGCCAAGAGACCCAGTACTTC
TRBV10-3	TRBJ1-2	NA	NA	CAISGTGIYGYTF	TGTGCCATCAGTGGAACCGGGATCTATGGCTACACCTTC
TRBV6-7	TRBJ2-5	NA	NA	CCSASPRLAGLGGQYF	NA
TRBV4-3	TRBJ2-3	NA	few	CASSQGPGRSRGTDTQYF	TGCGCCAGCAGCCAAGGACCCGGGAGAAGTCGGGGCACAGATACGCAGTATTTT
TRBV20-1	TRBJ2-1	NA	NA	CSTGVRNEQFF	TGCAGTACCGGAGTCAGGAATGAGCAGTTCTTC
TRBV27	TRBJ1-1	NA	few	CASRNLPGNTEAFF	TGTGCCAGCAGAAACCTCCCCGGGAACACTGAAGCTTTCTTT
TRBV20-1	TRBJ2-7	NA	few	CSARDTAGGGYEQYF	TGCAGTGCTAGAGATACAGCGGGTGGGGGCTACGAGCAGTACTTC
TRBV6-1	TRBJ1-1	NA	few	CASPPPPGHQMTEAFF	TGTGCCAGCCCCCCTCCACCGGGACATCAAATGACTGAAGCTTTCTTT
TRBV9	TRBJ2-1	TRBD2	NA	CASSVVLAGVDEQFF	TGTGCCAGCAGCGTAGTACTAGCGGGAGTGGATGAGCAGTTCTTC
TRBV20-1	TRBJ2-7	TRBD2	few	CSARSTSGTEQYF	TGCAGTGCTAGATCGACTAGCGGGACCGAGCAGTACTTC
TRBV5-1	TRBJ2-7	NA	few	CASSLAWGRSYEQYF	TGCGCCAGCAGCTTGGCCTGGGGGAGGTCCTACGAGCAGTACTTC
TRBV6-1	TRBJ1-2	NA	few	CASSEWTSYGYTF	TGTGCCAGCAGTGAATGGACCAGCTATGGCTACACCTTC
TRBV5-1	TRBJ2-2	NA	NA	CASSLRAGNAGELFF	TGCGCCAGCAGCTTGCGGGCAGGGAACGCCGGGGAGCTGTTTTTT
TRBV20-1	TRBJ1-2	TRBD1	few	CSARDSRDSNYGYTF	TGCAGTGCTAGAGATTCCCGGGACAGTAACTATGGCTACACCTTC
TRBV7-2	TRBJ2-5	TRBD2	NA	CASSLVRLAGIETQYF	TGTGCCAGCAGCTTAGTTAGACTAGCGGGTATAGAGACCCAGTACTTC
TRBV28	TRBJ2-2	NA	many	CASSLSRNTGELFF	TGTGCCAGCAGTTTATCGAGGAACACCGGGGAGCTGTTTTTT
TRBV20-1	TRBJ1-1	NA	NA	CSTIGAGTAFF	TGCAGTACTATTGGGGCAGGCACAGCTTTCTTT
TRBV20-1	TRBJ2-5	NA	NA	CSASWEVGETQYF	TGCAGTGCTTCGTGGGAGGTAGGGGAGACCCAGTACTTC
TRBV5-1	TRBJ1-6	TRBD1	NA	CASSFDRGGSPLHF	TGCGCCAGCAGCTTCGACAGGGGTGGTTCACCCCTCCACTTT
TRBV7-2	TRBJ2-6	TRBD2	NA	CASSLTSGTNGANVLTF	TGTGCCAGCAGCTTAACTAGCGGGACGAACGGGGCCAACGTCCTGACTTTC